This TCR beta chain was identified in a study of T cells after yellow fever vaccination. Study-level background: Preparation used SMART-Seq v4 Ultra Low Input for the low-cell-number fractions. Broader study findings: The secondary response was weaker, and its peak arrived faster, on day 5 versus 15. The study re-detected most primary-vaccination clones after the booster (nearly 97% CD4, roughly 85% CD8).

Germline CDR1 MDHEN, CDR2 SYDVKM. The CDR3 totals 17 residues. V trimming: 6 bases; J trimming: 2 bases; junction bases outside the gene matches: 11. Universal primer sites and UMIs were introduced during 5'RACE template-switching synthesis of TCR cDNA. TCRdb re-called the 5' RACE reads through MiXCR, storing one row per CDR3 protein. Here the sample spans 80,000 to 100,000 distinct CDR3 sequences, about 8.8% being singletons. The gene calls are TRBV28 and TRBJ2-3; 10 bases are a match to TRBD1. The sequence derives from a man between 18 and 29 years old who received the YFV17D yellow fever vaccine. Sample: CD8+ T cells not binding an NS4B(214-222) dextramer, sorted from PBMCs, taken more than 14 days after the first yellow fever vaccination. The CDR3 nucleotides are TGTGCCAGCAGACATATCGGGGACAGGGGAGCCACAGATACGCAGTATTTT. Amino acid sequence: CASRHIGDRGATDTQYF.